This T cell receptor beta chain emerged from a study of T cells in localized non-small cell lung cancer. V lost 3 bases and J lost 5, with 8 bases in between. The CDR3 has 12 amino acids. Germline V CDR1 and CDR2: SNHLY, FYNNEI. Only in-frame clones appear in the TCRdb table, and some are missing; sequencing was by immunoSEQ multiplex PCR. The sample yields under 25,000 clones, approximately 88% seen once. General study results and limits: An association was observed between higher blood T cell density and longer overall survival.

Comments on this clone: Its target is unknown.

The rearrangement uses TRBV2 and TRBJ2-7; D not certain. This clonotype was sampled from a man aged 35 to 70 with stage I squamous cell lung carcinoma. The sample was peripheral blood, taken before any cancer treatment. In DNA form, the CDR3 reads TGTGCCAGCAGTGAGCCGGGCGACGAGCAGTACTTC. Translation gives CASSEPGDEQYF.